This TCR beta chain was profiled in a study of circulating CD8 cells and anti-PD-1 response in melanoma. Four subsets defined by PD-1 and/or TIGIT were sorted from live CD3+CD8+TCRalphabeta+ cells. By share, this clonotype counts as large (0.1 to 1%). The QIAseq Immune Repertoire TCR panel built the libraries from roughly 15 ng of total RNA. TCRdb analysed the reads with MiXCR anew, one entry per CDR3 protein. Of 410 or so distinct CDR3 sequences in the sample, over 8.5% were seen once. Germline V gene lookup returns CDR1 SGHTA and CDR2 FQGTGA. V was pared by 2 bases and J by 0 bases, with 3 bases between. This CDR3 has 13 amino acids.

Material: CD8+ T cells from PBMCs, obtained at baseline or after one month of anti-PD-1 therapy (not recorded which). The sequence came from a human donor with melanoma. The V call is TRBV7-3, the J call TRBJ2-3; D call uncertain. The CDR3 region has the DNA TGTGCCAGCAGCTTAGTAAGCACAGATACGCAGTATTTT. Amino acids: CASSLVSTDTQYF.